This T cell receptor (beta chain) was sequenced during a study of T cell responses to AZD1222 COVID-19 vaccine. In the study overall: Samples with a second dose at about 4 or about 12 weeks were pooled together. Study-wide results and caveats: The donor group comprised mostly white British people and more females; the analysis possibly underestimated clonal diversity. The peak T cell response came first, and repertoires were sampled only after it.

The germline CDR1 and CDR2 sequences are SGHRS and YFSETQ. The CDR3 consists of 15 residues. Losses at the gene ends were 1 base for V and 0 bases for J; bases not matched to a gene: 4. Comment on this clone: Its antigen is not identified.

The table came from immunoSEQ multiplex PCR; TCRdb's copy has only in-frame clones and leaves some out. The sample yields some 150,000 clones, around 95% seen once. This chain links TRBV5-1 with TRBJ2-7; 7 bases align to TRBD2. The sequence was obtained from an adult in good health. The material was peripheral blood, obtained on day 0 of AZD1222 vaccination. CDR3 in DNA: TGCGCCAGCAGCTTGTCGGGGGGTAGCTCCTACGAGCAGTACGTC. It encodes CASSLSGGSSYEQYV.